The 20 T cell receptor beta chains presented below share a single source sample, sequenced in a study of CD8+ T cells in alopecia areata (dated by TCRdb to the late 2010s). The treatment or condition tag for this specimen amounts to: oral pan-JAK inhibitor, 5-10 mg twice daily. The library was made by the immunoSEQ multiplex PCR assay. For TCR sequencing, RNA was extracted from every sample and reverse transcribed into cDNA to serve as template. The table was pulled from immuneACCESS by TCRdb, which kept in-frame rearrangements only. Such tables lose some clones; where checked, under half of the loss comes from unresolved V genes, and the rest has no known cause. In all, the sample holds approximately 100,000 clones, and just under 60% of those were seen once. About a sixth of the sample lies in the top ten. Here the sequenced sample was CD8+ T cells sorted from blood, taken at roughly week 55, from a patient treated with tofacitinib. These receptors originate from a human donor with alopecia areata.

This clone was detected only once. The chain couples TRBV6-6 to TRBJ2-7; TRBD2 aligns across 10 bases. Germline values: CDR1 MNHNY, CDR2 SVGAGI (reference sequence). The CDR3 totals 15 residues. The V segment lost 5 bases and the J segment 3 bases; nucleotides outside the gene matches: 7. The CDR3 DNA reads as TGTGCCAGCAGTCAGACTAGCGGGTTTTTCTACGAGCAGTACTTC. As protein: CASSQTSGFFYEQYF.

The chain is built from TRBV2 and TRBJ1-6; D is possibly TRBD1 (5 bases). The CDR3 totals 15 residues. V lost 10 bases and J lost 8, with 21 bases in between. The germline V gene encodes CDR1 SNHLY and CDR2 FYNNEI. The CDR3 sequence: CAISVGRMSDSPLHF. The CDR3 nucleotides read TGTGCCATTTCCGTGGGACGGATGTCTGATTCACCCCTCCACTTT.

The chain recombines TRBV7-2 with TRBJ2-1; tentative D call: TRBD1 (6 bases). The CDR3 extends over 14 amino acids. Germline lookup yields CDR1 SGHTA and CDR2 FQGNSA. V was pared by 5 bases and J by 8 bases, with 16 bases between. The CDR3: CASSPTGPHDEQFF. Written as DNA, the CDR3 is TGTGCCAGCAGCCCGACAGGTCCCCACGATGAGCAGTTCTTC.

The chain carries TRBV25-1 and TRBJ2-7, with 7 bases fitting TRBD2. This CDR3 region has 11 residues. V shed 7 bases, J shed 7 bases, and the junction held 4 bases outside the gene matches. Germline values: CDR1 MGHDK, CDR2 SYGVNS. CDR3 residues: CASMVGGEQYF. The CDR3 region has the DNA TGTGCCAGCATGGTGGGAGGGGAGCAGTACTTC.

The rearrangement links TRBV27 to TRBJ2-7, with D perhaps TRBD2 (5 bases). The length of the CDR3 is 13 residues. Trimming pared 0 bases from V and 7 bases from J, leaving 10 bases between. The germline V gene encodes CDR1 MNHEY and CDR2 SMNVEV (reference sequence). CDR3 amino acids: CASSLSGVGEQYF. The CDR3 DNA reads TGTGCCAGCAGTTTATCCGGGGTGGGGGAGCAGTACTTC.

J is TRBJ1-4 and V is TRBV29-1, with D unclear. V was trimmed by 4 bases and J by 7 bases, leaving 13 bases between them. Looked up from germline, CDR1 is SQVTM and CDR2 is ANQGSEA. The CDR3 is made up of 13 amino acids. The CDR3 sequence: CSVAGGEGEKLFF. CDR3 in DNA: TGCAGCGTTGCAGGAGGTGAAGGTGAAAAACTGTTTTTT.

The V call is TRBV27, the J call TRBJ1-2; D gene uncertain. Germline V gene data show CDR1 as MNHEY and CDR2 as SMNVEV (reference sequence). CDR3 length: 13 residues. Trimming removed 5 bases from V and 3 bases from J, with 10 bases in between. The DNA of the CDR3 is TGTGCCAGCAGTGCACAGAATTACTATGGCTACACCTTC. It encodes CASSAQNYYGYTF.

The gene calls are TRBV5-6 and TRBJ1-4; D not resolved. The CDR3 spans 12 residues. Germline lookup yields CDR1 SGHDT and CDR2 YYEEEE. Deletions cut 6 bases from V and 7 bases from J, with 10 bases between. Written as DNA, the CDR3 is TGTGCCAGCAAGGCCCCGGGTGAAAAACTGTTTTTT. Its protein product is CASKAPGEKLFF. Together with reference TRBV5-6 and TRBJ1-4, the CDR3 gives the full variable domain: DAGVTQSPTHLIKTRGQQVTLRCSPKSGHDTVSWYQQALGQGPQFIFQYYEEEERQRGNFPDRFSGHQFPNYSSELNVNALLLGDSALYLCASKAPGEKLFFGSGTQLSVL.

This clone is a singleton in its sample. CDR3 coding DNA: TGCGCCAGCATCCCTTCCTTTGGGGAGCTGTTTTTT. Its protein is CASIPSFGELFF. The chain is built from TRBV23-1 and TRBJ2-2; D ambiguous. TRBV23-1 counts as an open reading frame of uncertain function. The CDR3 length is 12 residues. Trimming removed 7 bases at V and 8 bases at J, with 11 bases between.

This clone has just a few counts. In nucleotides, the CDR3 is TGCGCCAGCACAGGACAGGGGGAACACGAAAAACTGTTTTTT. This sequence encodes CASTGQGEHEKLFF. The chain recombines TRBV4-1 with TRBJ1-4; TRBD1 agrees at 10 bases. Per the germline V gene, CDR1 is MGHRA and CDR2 is YSYEKL. The CDR3 length is 14 residues. The trim removed 7 bases at V and 8 bases at J, leaving 7 bases unmatched.

V usage is TRBV14 and J usage is TRBJ2-2, with D unclear. Trimming took off 4 bases at V and 6 bases at J, with 9 bases between the two ends. The CDR3 runs to 13 residues. Germline V gives CDR1 SGHDN, CDR2 FVKESK. The CDR3 DNA follows: TGTGCCAGCAGCCTCCGAGGACCCGGGGAGCTGTTTTTT. Protein: CASSLRGPGELFF.

The chain combines TRBV29-1 with TRBJ1-2; TRBD1 agrees at 8 bases. The germline gives CDR1 SQVTM, CDR2 ANQGSEA. The J segment lost 5 bases and the V segment lost 3 bases, leaving 2 bases of the junction unmatched. The CDR3 is made up of 12 amino acids. The chain's CDR3 is CSVEDREYGYTF. The CDR3 DNA reads TGCAGCGTTGAGGACAGGGAATATGGCTACACCTTC.

The J gene is TRBJ2-2, the V gene TRBV7-2, with D unclear. Germline V gene sequence: CDR1 SGHTA, CDR2 FQGNSA. The CDR3 consists of 14 residues. V was clipped by 0 bases and J by 6 bases, with 8 bases between them. As DNA, the CDR3 is TGTGCCAGCAGCTTAGCGTACCCACCCGGGGAGCTGTTTTTT. This sequence encodes CASSLAYPPGELFF.

The genes are TRBV5-1 and TRBJ2-7; possible D gene TRBD1, 5 bases. The CDR3 contains 14 residues. The germline V gene has CDR1 SGHRS and CDR2 YFSETQ. Deletions cut 4 bases from V and 3 bases from J, with 14 bases between. The CDR3 spells CASSPIDRSYEQYF. In nucleotides, the CDR3 is TGCGCCAGCAGCCCGATCGACAGAAGCTACGAGCAGTACTTC. Full variable domain (remainder filled in from reference TRBV5-1 and TRBJ2-7): KAGVTQTPRYLIKTRGQQVTLSCSPISGHRSVSWYQQTPGQGLQFLFEYFSETQRNKGNFPGRFSGRQFSNSRSEMNVSTLELGDSALYLCASSPIDRSYEQYFGPGTRLTVT.

V and J are TRBV19 and TRBJ1-2, with unresolved D. Germline-derived CDR1 and CDR2 are LNHDA and SQIVND (reference sequence). The CDR3 contains 15 residues. Trimming pared 4 bases from V and 0 bases from J, leaving 12 bases between. The CDR3 nucleotides are TGTGCCAGTAGTACGAGACAAGGCACTAACTATGGCTACACCTTC. Encoded protein: CASSTRQGTNYGYTF.

This clone was observed once. This chain uses TRBV11-2 with TRBJ1-1, with D unclear. Trimming cost V 3 bases and J 6 bases, with 14 bases left between them. Germline V gene sequence: CDR1 SGHAT, CDR2 FQNNGV. The CDR3 is 14 amino acids. For the CDR3, the DNA is TGTGCCAGCAGCTTGATTCGGGAGGCCCCTGAAGCTTTCTTT. Protein sequence: CASSLIREAPEAFF.

This clone was seen a handful of times. The chain employs TRBV5-4 and TRBJ1-4, with 8 positions matching TRBD1. V shed 4 bases, J shed 5 bases, and the junction held 7 bases outside the gene matches. Germline V lookup: CDR1 SGHNT, CDR2 YYREEE (reference sequence). This CDR3 has 15 residues. DNA for the CDR3: TGTGCCAGCAGCATCGGACAGGGACAGAATGAAAAACTGTTTTTT. Translated: CASSIGQGQNEKLFF.

The chain links TRBV23-1 to TRBJ1-5, with D perhaps TRBD1 (5 bases). TRBV23-1 is annotated as an ORF whose role is uncertain. The CDR3 covers 23 residues. V lost 0 bases, J lost 0 bases, and 30 bases lay in between. The CDR3 DNA sequence: TGCGCCAGCAGTCAATCTCCCCCGCCGAGGGGTCGAAACTCGAAGGATAGCAATCAGCCCCAGCATTTT. It codes for CASSQSPPPRGRNSKDSNQPQHF.

The chain has TRBV7-9 and TRBJ1-6; D not resolved. CDR3 length: 16 amino acids. V was pared by 2 bases and J by 0 bases, with 8 bases between. CDR1 is SEHNR, CDR2 FQNEAQ, per germline (reference sequence). The CDR3 sequence: CASSLKGSSYNSPLHF. The CDR3 nucleotides are TGTGCCAGCAGCTTAAAGGGAAGCTCCTATAATTCACCCCTCCACTTT.

This clone was seen only once. The chain carries TRBV27 and TRBJ2-2; D remains ambiguous. The CDR3 consists of 14 residues. Trimming took 1 base from V and 6 from J, leaving 9 bases between them. Germline loops: CDR1 MNHEY, CDR2 SMNVEV (reference sequence). This CDR3 is CASSLFQIPGELFF. The DNA of the CDR3 is TGTGCCAGCAGTTTATTCCAGATCCCCGGGGAGCTGTTTTTT.